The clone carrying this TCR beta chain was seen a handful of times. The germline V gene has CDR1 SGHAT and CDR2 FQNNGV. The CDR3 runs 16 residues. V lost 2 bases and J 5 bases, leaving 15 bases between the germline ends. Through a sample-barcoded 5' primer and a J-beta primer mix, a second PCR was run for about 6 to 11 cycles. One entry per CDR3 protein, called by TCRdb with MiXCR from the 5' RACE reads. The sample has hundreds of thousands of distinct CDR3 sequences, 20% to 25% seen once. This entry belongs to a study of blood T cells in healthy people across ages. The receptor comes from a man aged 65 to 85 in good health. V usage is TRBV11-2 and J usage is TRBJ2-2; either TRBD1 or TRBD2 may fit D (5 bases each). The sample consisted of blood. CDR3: CASSLSWGTLTGELFF. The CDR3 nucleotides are TGTGCCAGCAGCTTATCCTGGGGGACCTTAACCGGGGAGCTGTTTTTT.